Reported below is one T cell receptor (beta chain). Its target is not known. The data stem from a study of cytomegalovirus exposure and HLA in healthy donors. Trimming stripped 5 bases from V and 1 base from J, with 11 bases between. CDR1 and CDR2 from the germline V gene are SNHLY and FYNNEI. The CDR3 totals 14 residues. Study-level points and caveats: Three chains linked to CMV were shown in vitro to be specific for CMV antigens. Whilst most TCR sequences proved rare, a subset of public TCRs occurred across many donors. Among TCR beta chains, those listed as cytomegalovirus-associated numbered over 150. First-cohort TCR clusters were later found to tend to co-occur in the 90 to 150 validation repertoires.

The data were produced by immunoSEQ multiplex PCR, yet TCRdb's version contains in-frame clones alone and is incomplete. The repertoire has approximately 280,000 clones, about 86% of them found once; the top ten carry less than 1.2%. The sequenced sample was PBMCs. The chain has TRBV2 and TRBJ1-2; D possibly corresponds to TRBD1 (5 bases). This TCR came from a woman aged 18 to 35 in good health and CMV-seronegative. The CDR3: CASSPGVVNYGYTF. The CDR3 DNA sequence: TGTGCCAGCAGTCCGGGGGTCGTTAACTATGGCTACACCTTC.